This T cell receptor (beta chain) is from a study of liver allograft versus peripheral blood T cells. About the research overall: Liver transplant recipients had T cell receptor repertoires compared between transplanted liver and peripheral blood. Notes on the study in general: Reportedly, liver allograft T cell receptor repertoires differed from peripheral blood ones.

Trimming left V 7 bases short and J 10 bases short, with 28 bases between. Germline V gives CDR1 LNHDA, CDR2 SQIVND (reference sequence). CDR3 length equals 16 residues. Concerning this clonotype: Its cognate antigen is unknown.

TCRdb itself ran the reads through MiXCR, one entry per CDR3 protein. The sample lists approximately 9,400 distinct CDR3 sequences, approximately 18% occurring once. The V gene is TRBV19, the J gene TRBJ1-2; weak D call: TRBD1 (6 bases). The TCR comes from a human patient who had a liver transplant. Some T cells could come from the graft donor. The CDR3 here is CASTLMRTDLDIDYTF. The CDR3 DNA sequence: TGTGCCAGTACCCTCATGAGGACAGACCTGGATATCGACTACACCTTC.